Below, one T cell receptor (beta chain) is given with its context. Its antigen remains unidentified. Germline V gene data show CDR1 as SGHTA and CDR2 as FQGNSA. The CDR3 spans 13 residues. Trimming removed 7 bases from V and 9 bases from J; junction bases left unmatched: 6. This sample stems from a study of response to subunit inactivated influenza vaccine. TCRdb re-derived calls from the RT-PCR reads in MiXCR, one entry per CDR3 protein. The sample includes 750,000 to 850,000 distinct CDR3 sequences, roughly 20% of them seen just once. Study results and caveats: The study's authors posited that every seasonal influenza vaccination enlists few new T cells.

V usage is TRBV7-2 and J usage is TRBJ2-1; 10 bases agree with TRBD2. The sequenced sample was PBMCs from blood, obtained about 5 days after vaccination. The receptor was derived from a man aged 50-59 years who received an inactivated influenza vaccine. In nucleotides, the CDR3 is TGTGCCAGCACACCGGGACTAGCGAGTGAGCAGTTCTTC. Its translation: CASTPGLASEQFF.